This note documents a single TCR beta chain sequence. This entry comes from a study of shared clonotypes between healthy human individuals. TCRdb's copy holds only in-frame clones and misses some; the assay was immunoSEQ multiplex PCR. Of roughly 2 million clones in the sample, nearly 97% were seen once. The CDR3 loop spans 14 amino acids. Per the germline V gene, CDR1 is SGHNT and CDR2 is YYREEE (reference sequence). V gave up 0 bases and J gave up 2 bases, with 8 bases separating them. Sequencing was carried out using naive CD4+ T cells sorted from blood. Subset indicated: CD45RA+ positively selected. The rearrangement uses TRBV5-4 and TRBJ2-5; D possibly matches TRBD1 or TRBD2 (5 bases each). This sequence originates from a young man in good health. The CDR3 region is CASSLGDGQETQYF. The CDR3 bases are TGTGCCAGCAGCTTGGGGGACGGACAAGAGACCCAGTACTTC. Full variable domain (remainder filled in from reference TRBV5-4 and TRBJ2-5): ETGVTQSPTHLIKTRGQQVTLRCSSQSGHNTVSWYQQALGQGPQFIFQYYREEENGRGNFPPRFSGLQFPNYSSELNVNALELDDSALYLCASSLGDGQETQYFGPGTRLLVL.